This T cell receptor (beta chain) was identified during a study of blood T cell repertoires in COVID-19. Study summary: Sites across the United States, Italy and Spain contributed samples from acute and convalescent COVID-19. PBMCs, B-cell-depleted T cells, or T cells provided the cDNA or gDNA that made up the material.

Data came from immunoSEQ multiplex PCR; TCRdb stores just in-frame clones and leaves some out. The sample lists about 380,000 clones, 81% occurring once. There are 13 residues in the CDR3. Trimming removed 7 bases at V and 6 bases at J, with 15 bases between. The V gene's germline CDR1 is MDHEN and CDR2 SYDVKM. The sample was peripheral blood. The V and J genes are TRBV28 and TRBJ1-1; D is undetermined. This sequence was found in a human donor with acute or convalescent COVID-19. The donor label of this sample is uncertain. CDR3 protein: CASIYRGFSEAFF. DNA of the CDR3: TGTGCCAGCATCTACCGAGGATTTTCTGAAGCTTTCTTT.